One sample yielded the 5 T cell receptor beta chains listed below, sequenced in a study of regulatory T cells in long-lasting Graves disease. HTBI primers from iRepertoire and Arm-PCR of CDR3 regions yielded the TCR beta libraries. TCRdb processed the multiplex PCR reads anew with MiXCR; each CDR3 protein has one entry. The sample includes 520,000 or so distinct CDR3 sequences, around 13% of them seen just once. Time point defined: newly diagnosed GD, antithyroid drugs for less than 3 months. There was RNA extracted from PBMCs, and the TCR library was made from it. The sample also formed part of further work on T cells in Graves' hyperthyroidism and ophthalmopathy.

The material sequenced was peripheral blood mononuclear cells (PBMCs), taken at new diagnosis, from a patient treated with antithyroid drugs. These TCRs come from a woman under 40 with Graves disease.

This clonotype showed up just a few times. The genes are TRBV6-2 or TRBV6-3 and TRBJ1-3; D is unresolved. This CDR3 is 14 amino acids long. Germline CDR1 MNHEY, CDR2 SVGEGT. The ends were cut back, 0 bases at V and 1 base at J, with 4 bases in the middle. CDR3 bases: TGTGCCAGCAGTTACTCGGAGTCTGGAAACACCATATATTTT. It specifies CASSYSESGNTIYF.

In this sample, this clonotype turned up a few times. This chain uses TRBV27 with TRBJ2-7; a weak D match, TRBD2 (6 bases). CDR3 size: 13 residues. Germline-derived CDR1 and CDR2 are MNHEY and SMNVEV (reference sequence). V dropped 8 bases and J dropped 0 bases, with 11 bases sitting between them. The CDR3 protein is CASQKEGSYEQYF. In DNA, the CDR3 is TGTGCCAGCCAGAAGGAGGGCTCCTACGAGCAGTACTTC.

This clonotype came up many times. The chain recombines TRBV15 with TRBJ2-3, with D possibly TRBD2 on 6 matching bases. Germline V CDR1 and CDR2: LNHNV, YYDKDF (reference sequence). The CDR3 length is 16 residues. V lost 1 base and J 3 bases, leaving 14 bases between the germline ends. This CDR3 reads CATSRGGGTQTDTQYF. The CDR3, as DNA: TGTGCCACCAGCAGAGGTGGCGGGACTCAAACAGATACGCAGTATTTT. Variable domain in full (rest from reference TRBV15 and TRBJ2-3): DAMVIQNPRYQVTQFGKPVTLSCSQTLNHNVMYWYQQKSSQAPKLLFHYYDKDFNNEADTPDNFQSRRPNTSFCFLDIRSPGLGDTAMYLCATSRGGGTQTDTQYFGPGTRLTVL.

This clonotype was seen only a few times. The chain is built from TRBV20-1 and TRBJ2-1; 13 nucleotides line up with TRBD2. The CDR3 has 15 amino acids. With V trimmed by 0 bases and J by 8 bases, 4 bases remained unmatched. Per germline, CDR1 DFQATT and CDR2 SNEGSKA (reference sequence). CDR3 protein: CSARDQGLAGYEQFF. The CDR3 bases are TGCAGTGCTAGAGATCAGGGACTAGCGGGGTATGAGCAGTTCTTC.

The chain employs TRBV7-8 and TRBJ2-5; 7 nucleotides match TRBD1. The ends lost 0 bases at V and 4 bases at J; junction bases unmatched: 11. CDR3 length equals 17 residues. The germline V gene encodes CDR1 SGHVS and CDR2 FQNEAQ. The CDR3 spells CASSLARMGTAIETQYF. CDR3 coding DNA: TGTGCCAGCAGCTTAGCGCGTATGGGGACAGCAATAGAGACCCAGTACTTC.